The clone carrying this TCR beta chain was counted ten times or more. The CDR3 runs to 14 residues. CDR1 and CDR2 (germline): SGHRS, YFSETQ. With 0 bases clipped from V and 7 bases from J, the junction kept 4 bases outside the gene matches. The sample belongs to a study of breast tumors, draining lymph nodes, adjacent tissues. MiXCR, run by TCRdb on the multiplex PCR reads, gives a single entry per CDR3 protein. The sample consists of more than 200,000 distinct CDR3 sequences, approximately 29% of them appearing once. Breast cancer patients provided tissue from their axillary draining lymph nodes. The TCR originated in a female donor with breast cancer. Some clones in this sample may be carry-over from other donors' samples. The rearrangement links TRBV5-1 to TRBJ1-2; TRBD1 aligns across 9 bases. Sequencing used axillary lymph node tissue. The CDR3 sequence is CASSLGDRGFGYTF. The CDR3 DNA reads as TGCGCCAGCAGCTTGGGAGACAGGGGGTTTGGCTACACCTTC.